This T cell receptor (beta chain) emerged from a study of shared clonotypes between healthy human individuals. The study, taken as a whole, reports: Between several donors, naive CD4 clonotypes were shared at a level of roughly 5.5%.

This CDR3 contains 15 residues. V was pared by 0 bases and J by 2 bases, with 4 bases of the junction left unmatched. The germline CDR1 and CDR2 sequences are SQVTM and ANQGSEA. CD45RO-negative, CCR7-positively selected cells formed the naive CD8 fraction, excluding terminally differentiated effector memory CD45RA+ cells. TCRdb's table, derived via immunoSEQ multiplex PCR, lists solely in-frame clones and lacks some. The sample lists more than 2 million clones, 85% to 95% occurring once. With respect to this clone: Its antigen is not known.

This sequence joins TRBV29-1 and TRBJ2-7; 10 positions match TRBD1. Sequencing input: naive CD8+ T cells sorted from blood. The TCR originated in a man aged 18 to 29 in good health. The CDR3 DNA reads TGCAGCGTTGAAGATGACAGGGGGCAAGCCTACGAGCAGTACTTC. It codes for CSVEDDRGQAYEQYF.